The entry below gives a single T cell receptor (beta chain) sequence along with its context. Trimming at V came to 6 bases and at J to 5 bases, leaving 10 bases not matched to a gene. The CDR3 spans 15 residues. Germline lookup yields CDR1 MNHEY and CDR2 SVGEGT. As processed by the authors: Reference gene primer amplification gave nucleated cell count estimates. Measured with immunoSEQ multiplex PCR; TCRdb has only the in-frame clones, and not every one. That table is the source of V, J and clone size, and D and trimming were worked out from the DNA. The sample holds 100,000 or so clones, about 85% seen once. The sample belongs to a study of blood T cell repertoires in COVID-19. Study information: The samples span acute and convalescent COVID-19 from the United States, Italy and Spain.

The TCR sequence derives from a human donor in a cohort sampled during active COVID-19. Sequencing input: peripheral blood. The chain uses TRBV6-2 or TRBV6-3 and TRBJ2-3; 8 nucleotides match TRBD1. CDR3 residues: CASSSSRGPKDTQYF. The CDR3 DNA follows: TGTGCCAGCAGCTCAAGCAGGGGGCCGAAAGATACGCAGTATTTT.